The following is a T cell receptor (beta chain) sequence with its context. Per the study methods: Amplified reference gene primers provided the basis for estimating nucleated cell counts. The method was immunoSEQ multiplex PCR; TCRdb's version includes in-frame clones alone and lacks a portion of them. Clone size and V and J calls were adopted from that table, with D and trimming inferred from the DNA. Of more than 250,000 clones in the sample, 88% were seen once. The data are from a study of blood T cell repertoires in COVID-19. Looked up from germline, CDR1 is LNHDA and CDR2 is SQIVND (reference sequence). Unmatched junction bases numbered 6, after V lost 3 bases and J lost 8 bases. There are 14 residues in the CDR3.

Material for sequencing was peripheral blood. This receptor was taken from a woman in her twenties or thirties with COVID-19, enrolled during active disease. This chain links TRBV19 with TRBJ1-4; 7 bases align to TRBD1. CDR3 DNA sequence: TGTGCCAGTAGTATTTCAGGGGGTCGGGAAAAACTGTTTTTT. Amino acids: CASSISGGREKLFF.